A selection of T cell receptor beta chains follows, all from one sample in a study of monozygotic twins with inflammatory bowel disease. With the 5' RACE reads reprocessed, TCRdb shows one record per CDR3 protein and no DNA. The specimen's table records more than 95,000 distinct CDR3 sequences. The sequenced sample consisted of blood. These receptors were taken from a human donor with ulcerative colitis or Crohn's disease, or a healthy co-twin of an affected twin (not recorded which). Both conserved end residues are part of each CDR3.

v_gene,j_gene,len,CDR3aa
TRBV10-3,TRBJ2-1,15,CAIRRTGGTYNEQFF
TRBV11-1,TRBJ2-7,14,CASRPRDLRNEQYF
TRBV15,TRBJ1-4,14,CATSRDAEGEKLFF
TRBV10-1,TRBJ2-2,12,CASRPGAGELFF
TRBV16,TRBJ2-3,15,CASTLREDDTDTQYF
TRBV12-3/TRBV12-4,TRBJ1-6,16,CASTKGTGGRNSPLHF
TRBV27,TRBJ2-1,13,CASSALFRGQSFF
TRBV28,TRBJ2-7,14,CASSSTTSGYEQYF
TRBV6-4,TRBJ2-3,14,CASSGLAGADTQYF
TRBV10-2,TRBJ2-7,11,CASTGVSEQYF
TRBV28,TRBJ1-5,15,CASSLSEGARQPQHF
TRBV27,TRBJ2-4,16,CASSPADSLAKNIQYF
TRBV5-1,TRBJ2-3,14,CASKIGGPADTQYF
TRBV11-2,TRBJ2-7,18,CASSRKEGTGVLANEQYF
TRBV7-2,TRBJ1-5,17,CASSLGSSRAALFPQHF
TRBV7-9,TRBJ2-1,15,CASSVRDHTYNEQFF
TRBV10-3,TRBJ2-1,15,CAIRGTGNNYNEQFF
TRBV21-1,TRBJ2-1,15,CASSKTSRENNEQFF
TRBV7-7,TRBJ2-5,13,CASSLSPGGAQYF
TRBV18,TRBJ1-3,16,CASSLSGGNSGNTIYF
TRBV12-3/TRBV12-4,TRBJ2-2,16,CASSLNRVLNAGELFF
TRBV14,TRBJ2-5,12,CASSQYGETQYF
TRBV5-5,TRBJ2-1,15,CASSGGVGMYNEQFF
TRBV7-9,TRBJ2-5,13,CASSLATVETQYF
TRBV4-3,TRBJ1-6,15,CASSQEASRDSPLHF